This is a list of T cell receptor beta chains from one sample in a study of T cell responses to AZD1222 COVID-19 vaccine. This table comes from immunoSEQ multiplex PCR, and its TCRdb copy is limited to in-frame clones, with some not included. This table holds approximately 64,000 clones, around 83% found once. Source: peripheral blood, taken on day 0 of AZD1222 vaccination. The receptors were gathered from an adult in good health. Each CDR3 is given with its conserved first and last residue. D genes are given only for firm matches. The size entry is marked missing in some rows and otherwise reads once, few, many or a size class.

clone size: -
D gene: -
V gene: TRBV19
J gene: TRBJ1-1
CDR3 DNA: TGTGCCAGTAGTGCACAGGGCCTCGGGAGCACTGAAGCTTTCTTT
CDR3 protein: CASSAQGLGSTEAFF

clone size: few
D gene: -
V gene: TRBV2
J gene: TRBJ1-5
CDR3 DNA: TGTGCCAGCAGGAGGGACAGCAATCAGCCCCAGCATTTT
CDR3 protein: CASRRDSNQPQHF

clone size: -
D gene: TRBD2
V gene: TRBV6-2/TRBV6-3
J gene: TRBJ2-5
CDR3 DNA: TGTGCCAGCAGCTTGGCACTAGCGGGGGGTGAGACCCAGTACTTC
CDR3 protein: CASSLALAGGETQYF

clone size: -
D gene: TRBD1
V gene: TRBV19
J gene: TRBJ1-5
CDR3 DNA: TGTGCCAGTAGTATAGGAGCAGGGGGCTATCAGCCCCAGCATTTT
CDR3 protein: CASSIGAGGYQPQHF

clone size: -
D gene: TRBD2
V gene: TRBV14
J gene: TRBJ2-2
CDR3 DNA: TGTGCCAGCAGTCGGAGACTAGCGGGGTCCACCGGGGAGCTGTTTTTT
CDR3 protein: CASSRRLAGSTGELFF

clone size: -
D gene: -
V gene: TRBV27
J gene: TRBJ1-6
CDR3 DNA: TGTGCCAGCAGTTTAAGACAGCGCTCCTATAATTCACCCCTCCACTTT
CDR3 protein: CASSLRQRSYNSPLHF

clone size: -
D gene: TRBD1
V gene: TRBV6-5
J gene: TRBJ1-5
CDR3 DNA: TGTAGGGACAGGGGGATCAATCAGCCCCAGCATTTT
CDR3 protein: CRDRGINQPQHF

clone size: -
D gene: -
V gene: TRBV6-5
J gene: TRBJ2-1
CDR3 DNA: TGTGCCAGCAGCAACGGGCCCCTCGGGAATGAGCAGTTCTTC
CDR3 protein: CASSNGPLGNEQFF

clone size: -
D gene: TRBD2
V gene: TRBV7-2
J gene: TRBJ2-7
CDR3 DNA: TGTGCCAGCACGAGCGGGGGAGGTTACTACGAGCAGTACTTC
CDR3 protein: CASTSGGGYYEQYF

clone size: few
D gene: TRBD1
V gene: TRBV30
J gene: TRBJ2-2
CDR3 DNA: TGTGCCTGGGACAGGGGCGTGAGGAGCACCGGGGAGCTGTTTTTT
CDR3 protein: CAWDRGVRSTGELFF

clone size: -
D gene: -
V gene: TRBV5-1
J gene: TRBJ1-6
CDR3 DNA: TGCGCCAGCAGCAGGGCAAATAATTCACCCCTCCACTTT
CDR3 protein: CASSRANNSPLHF

clone size: -
D gene: -
V gene: TRBV5-1
J gene: TRBJ2-7
CDR3 DNA: TGCGCCAGCAGCTTGGGAGAGCGAAGGGGCTACGAGCAGTACTTC
CDR3 protein: CASSLGERRGYEQYF

clone size: -
D gene: -
V gene: TRBV15
J gene: TRBJ1-5
CDR3 DNA: TGTGCCACCAGCAGATATCCCGGAGGGGTCGGGCTAGATCAGCCCCAGCATTTT
CDR3 protein: CATSRYPGGVGLDQPQHF

clone size: -
D gene: -
V gene: TRBV11-2
J gene: TRBJ2-2
CDR3 DNA: TGTGCCAGCAGCTTATTCCCTTTGGCGGAAACGGACACCGGGGAGCTGTTTTTT
CDR3 protein: CASSLFPLAETDTGELFF

clone size: -
D gene: TRBD1
V gene: TRBV19
J gene: TRBJ2-1
CDR3 DNA: TGTGCCAGTAGTATAGTGACAGGGACCCACAATGAGCAGTTCTTC
CDR3 protein: CASSIVTGTHNEQFF

clone size: -
D gene: TRBD1
V gene: TRBV3-1/TRBV3-2
J gene: TRBJ2-5
CDR3 DNA: TGTGCCAGCACCACGGCCAGGGGGCACACCCAGTACTTC
CDR3 protein: CASTTARGHTQYF

clone size: -
D gene: -
V gene: TRBV12-3/TRBV12-4
J gene: TRBJ1-2
CDR3 DNA: TGTGCCAGCAGTTCCCGACAGGCCTATGGCTACACCTTC
CDR3 protein: CASSSRQAYGYTF